This T cell receptor (beta chain) was sequenced during a study of cytomegalovirus exposure and HLA in healthy donors. General observations from the study: The study put 150 to 200 TCR beta chains on its list as cytomegalovirus-associated. The authors later linked a missense DCLRE1C variant to TCR beta V- and J-gene trimming.

As for this clone: Its antigen remains unidentified.

The PCR contained 60 Vbeta and 13 Jbeta primers. Using immunoSEQ multiplex PCR, the repertoire was profiled, and TCRdb retains in-frame clones only, with some absent. The profile shows about 150,000 clones, about 73% of them singletons. The specimen sequenced was PBMCs. The sequence came from a woman between 45 and 65 years old in good health and CMV-seropositive.

CDR3 nucleotide sequence: TGTGCCAGTAGTGAGATTACAGGGATCCCCCTAAACACCGGGGAGCTGTTTTTT. Translation gives CASSEITGIPLNTGELFF. V and J are TRBV19 and TRBJ2-2; TRBD1 might be the D (6 bases). The V end was cut by 5 bases, the J end by 2 bases, with 21 bases between. Germline-derived CDR1 and CDR2 are LNHDA and SQIVND (reference sequence). The CDR3 consists of 18 residues.